The 4 T cell receptor beta chains presented below share a single source sample, sequenced in a study of blood T cell repertoires in COVID-19. TCRdb's table, derived via immunoSEQ multiplex PCR, lists solely in-frame clones and lacks some. The sample shows around 140,000 clones, approximately 88% of them seen only once. Material: peripheral blood. All receptors derive from a man aged 70-80 years with acute or convalescent COVID-19.

The chain couples TRBV11-2 to TRBJ2-2; D is possibly TRBD1 (6 bases). CDR1 is SGHAT and CDR2 is FQNNGV in the germline V gene. CDR3 length equals 15 residues. The V and J ends lost 1 base and 1 base respectively, with 7 bases between them. CDR3 sequence reads: CASSLGGLNTGELFF. The CDR3 DNA sequence: TGTGCCAGCAGCTTAGGGGGGCTGAACACCGGGGAGCTGTTTTTT.

The CDR3 loop is CASSQYLSNQPQHF. The DNA of the CDR3 is TGTGCCAGCAGTCAGTATCTTAGCAATCAGCCCCAGCATTTT. The chain links TRBV6-4 to TRBJ1-5; D not resolved. Trimming took 5 bases from V and 0 from J, leaving 8 bases between them. This CDR3 spans 14 amino acids. Germline loops: CDR1 MRHNA, CDR2 SNTAGT.

The V and J genes are TRBV2 and TRBJ2-5; 8 positions agree with TRBD1. The germline V gene has CDR1 SNHLY and CDR2 FYNNEI. With V trimmed by 0 bases and J by 2 bases, 5 bases remained unmatched. The length of the CDR3 is 16 residues. Here the CDR3 DNA reads TGTGCCAGCAGTGAAGCGCAGGGGGCACTACAAGAGACCCAGTACTTC. Translation: CASSEAQGALQETQYF.

The chain is built from TRBV5-1 and TRBJ1-2; the match to TRBD1 covers 10 bases. The CDR3 runs 15 residues. The germline CDR1 and CDR2 sequences are SGHRS and YFSETQ. V trimming: 4 bases; J trimming: 8 bases; junction bases outside the gene matches: 11. For the CDR3, the DNA is TGCGCCAGCAGCCCCTGGGACAGGGGTGGAGAAGGCTACACCTTC. It is translated as CASSPWDRGGEGYTF.